This T cell receptor beta chain was obtained from a study of blood T cells in healthy people across ages. General study points: Per million T cells, the diversity of TCR beta decreased roughly linearly as age advanced. Both naive CD4+ cell counts and diversity were greater in long-lived donors than in aged donors. Diversity estimated from one million T cells was considered an underestimate.

This clonotype showed up just a few times. Its antigen is undetermined. The second PCR ran about 6 to 11 cycles with a sample-barcoded 5' primer and J-beta primers. TCRdb re-called the 5' RACE reads through MiXCR, storing one row per CDR3 protein. The sample comprises about 1,000,000 distinct CDR3 sequences, under 45% of which are singletons, and approximately 20% rests with the top ten. The CDR3 has 14 amino acids. The V and J ends lost 3 bases and 0 bases respectively, with 9 bases between them. Per the germline V gene, CDR1 is MNHEY and CDR2 is SMNVEV (reference sequence). Sequencing was performed on blood. This chain uses TRBV27 with TRBJ2-7; D is tentatively TRBD1 or TRBD2 (5 bases each). The origin of this receptor is a woman between 55 and 75 years old in good health. The CDR3: CASSFGDGSYEQYF. The CDR3 DNA sequence: TGTGCCAGCAGTTTTGGGGACGGCTCCTACGAGCAGTACTTC.